This T cell receptor (beta chain) comes out of a study of T-cell reconstitution after alpha-beta-depleted transplantation in children. The CDR3 runs 13 residues. The ends were cut back, 2 bases at V and 4 bases at J, with 5 bases in the middle. This clonotype was seen repeatedly, ten times or more. This sample's TCRbeta library carried unique molecular identifier barcodes. Each CDR3 protein gets one entry after TCRdb re-called the PCR reads with MiXCR. The sample lists some 640,000 distinct CDR3 sequences, roughly 15% seen once, with 0.8% to 1.1% in the top ten. The rearrangement links TRBV12-3 or TRBV12-4 to TRBJ2-2; D not certain. This TCR derives from a human donor who donated a stem cell graft to a child with acute myeloid leukemia. Here the sequenced sample was PBMCs from the stem cell graft donor, taken from the stem cell graft. This CDR3 is CASSLQVTGELFF. The CDR3 bases are TGTGCCAGCAGTTTACAGGTCACCGGGGAGCTGTTTTTT.